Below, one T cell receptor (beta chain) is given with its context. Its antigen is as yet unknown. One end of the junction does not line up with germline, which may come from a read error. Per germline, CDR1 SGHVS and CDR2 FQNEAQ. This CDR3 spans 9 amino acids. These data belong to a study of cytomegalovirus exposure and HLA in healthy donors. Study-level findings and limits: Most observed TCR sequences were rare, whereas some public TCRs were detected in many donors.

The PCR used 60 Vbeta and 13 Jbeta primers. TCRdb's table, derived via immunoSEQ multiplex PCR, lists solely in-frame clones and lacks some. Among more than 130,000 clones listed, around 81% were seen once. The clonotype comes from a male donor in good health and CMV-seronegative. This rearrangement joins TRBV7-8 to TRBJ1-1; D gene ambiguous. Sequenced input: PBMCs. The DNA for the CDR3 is TGTGCCAGCAGCCCTGGAGGGCCCTTT. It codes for CASSPGGPF.